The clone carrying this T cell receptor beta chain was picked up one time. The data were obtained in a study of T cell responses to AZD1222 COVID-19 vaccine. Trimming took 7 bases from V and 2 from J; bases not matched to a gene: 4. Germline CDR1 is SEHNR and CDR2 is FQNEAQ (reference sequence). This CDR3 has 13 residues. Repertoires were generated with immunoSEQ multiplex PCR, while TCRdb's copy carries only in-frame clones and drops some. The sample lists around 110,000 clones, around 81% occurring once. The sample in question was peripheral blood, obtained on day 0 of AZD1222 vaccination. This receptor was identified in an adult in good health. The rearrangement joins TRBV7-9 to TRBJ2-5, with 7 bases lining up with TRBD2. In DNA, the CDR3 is TGTGCCAGCACCAAGCGGGGTCAAGAGACCCAGTACTTC. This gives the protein CASTKRGQETQYF.